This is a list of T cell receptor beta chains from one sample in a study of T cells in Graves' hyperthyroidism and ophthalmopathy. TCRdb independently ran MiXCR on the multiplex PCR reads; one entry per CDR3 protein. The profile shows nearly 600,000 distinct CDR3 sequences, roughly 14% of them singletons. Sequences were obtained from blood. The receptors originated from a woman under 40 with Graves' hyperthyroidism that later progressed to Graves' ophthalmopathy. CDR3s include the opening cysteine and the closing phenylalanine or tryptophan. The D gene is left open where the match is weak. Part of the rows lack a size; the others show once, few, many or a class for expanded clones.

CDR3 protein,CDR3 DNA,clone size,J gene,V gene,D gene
CASNNGRNSPLHF,TGTGCCAGCAACAACGGGCGGAATTCACCCCTCCACTTT,NA,TRBJ1-6,TRBV7-9,NA
CASSSGTTNYNEQFF,TGTGCCAGCAGCTCAGGGACTACTAACTACAATGAGCAGTTCTTC,many,TRBJ2-1,TRBV7-2,TRBD2
CASRPTGTGGNEQFF,TGCGCCAGCAGGCCGACGGGTACAGGAGGCAATGAGCAGTTCTTC,NA,TRBJ2-1,TRBV5-1,NA
CASSLAGTGKMYEQYF,TGTGCCAGCAGCTTAGCGGGGACAGGGAAAATGTACGAGCAGTACTTC,many,TRBJ2-7,TRBV7-9,TRBD1
CASSLASGLFNEKLFF,TGTGCCAGCAGTTTAGCTTCGGGACTCTTTAATGAAAAACTGTTTTTT,many,TRBJ1-4,TRBV12-3/TRBV12-4,NA
CASSLMTGTIGYTF,TGTGCCAGCAGTTTAATGACAGGGACGATAGGCTACACCTTC,many,TRBJ1-2,TRBV28,TRBD1
CASSERTRWVGDEQYF,TGTGCCAGCAGCGAACGGACTAGGTGGGTTGGGGACGAGCAGTACTTC,many,TRBJ2-7,TRBV7-2,TRBD2
CASSFAKADTQYF,TGTGCCAGCAGCTTCGCAAAGGCAGATACGCAGTATTTT,NA,TRBJ2-3,TRBV5-6,NA
CASSVLQGFEQYF,TGCGCCAGCAGCGTTTTACAGGGTTTCGAGCAGTACTTC,many,TRBJ2-7,TRBV5-1,NA
CASSPGQGQARVQYF,TGTGCCAGCTCGCCTGGACAGGGGCAGGCTCGGGTGCAGTACTTC,many,TRBJ2-7,TRBV18,TRBD1
CASSPQASGRTDEQFF,TGTGCCAGCTCACCACAGGCTAGCGGGAGAACCGATGAGCAGTTCTTC,NA,TRBJ2-1,TRBV18,TRBD2
CASSALTSGIRNEQFF,TGTGCCAGCTCAGCGTTGACTAGCGGGATACGGAATGAGCAGTTCTTC,many,TRBJ2-1,TRBV18,TRBD2
CAISELAGASLEQFF,TGTGCCATCAGTGAGCTAGCGGGGGCCTCTTTGGAGCAGTTCTTC,many,TRBJ2-1,TRBV10-3,TRBD2
CAISDPLNTEAFF,TGTGCCATCAGTGATCCCCTAAATACTGAAGCTTTCTTT,many,TRBJ1-1,TRBV10-3,NA
CASSSGTGDYGYTF,TGTGCCAGCTCATCCGGGACAGGGGACTATGGCTACACCTTC,many,TRBJ1-2,TRBV18,TRBD1
CASSFTRVAEAFF,TGCGCCAGCAGCTTCACGAGGGTCGCTGAAGCTTTCTTT,many,TRBJ1-1,TRBV5-1,NA
CATSPPGRVGTQYF,TGTGCCACCAGCCCACCGGGGCGGGTCGGGACCCAGTACTTC,many,TRBJ2-5,TRBV15,NA
CASSVDISGNTIYF,TGTGCCAGCTCGGTGGACATCTCTGGAAACACCATATATTTT,many,TRBJ1-3,TRBV18,NA
CASSPRRGTGDPTFF,TGTGCCAGTAGTCCGCGGCGCGGGACAGGCGACCCTACTTTCTTT,NA,TRBJ1-1,TRBV19,TRBD1
CASSSAPGLAGAGANVLTF,TGTGCCAGCAGTTCTGCCCCGGGACTAGCGGGAGCTGGGGCCAACGTCCTGACTTTC,many,TRBJ2-6,TRBV7-2,TRBD2
CSAWDADTEAFF,TGCAGTGCCTGGGACGCAGACACTGAAGCTTTCTTT,many,TRBJ1-1,TRBV20-1,NA
CASSLKTGGSNLSGRAGYNEQFF,TGTGCCAGCAGTCTAAAAACAGGGGGCTCTAATCTTAGCGGGAGGGCCGGATACAATGAGCAGTTCTTC,many,TRBJ2-1,TRBV6-2/TRBV6-3,TRBD2
CASRSGSSYNEQFF,TGTGCCAGCAGAAGCGGGAGCTCCTACAATGAGCAGTTCTTC,many,TRBJ2-1,TRBV3-1,TRBD2
CASSETDTQYF,TGTGCCAGCAGTGAGACAGATACGCAGTATTTT,many,TRBJ2-3,TRBV2,NA
CASSIDPPSGLSTDTQYF,TGTGCCAGTAGTATAGATCCGCCTAGCGGGCTTAGCACAGATACGCAGTATTTT,NA,TRBJ2-3,TRBV19,TRBD2
CASSSGQGWYTEAFF,TGTGCCAGCAGCTCGGGACAGGGTTGGTACACTGAAGCTTTCTTT,NA,TRBJ1-1,TRBV5-6,TRBD1
CATIEVGSARNTEAFF,TGTGCCACCATTGAGGTAGGGAGTGCGAGGAACACTGAAGCTTTCTTT,many,TRBJ1-1,TRBV15,NA
CASSFLAGGRSTQYF,TGTGCCAGCAGCTTTCTAGCGGGAGGGAGGTCGACCCAGTACTTC,NA,TRBJ2-5,TRBV7-2,TRBD2
CASSLGTGEAYNEQFF,TGCGCCAGCAGCTTGGGGACAGGGGAGGCCTACAATGAGCAGTTCTTC,NA,TRBJ2-1,TRBV5-1,TRBD1
CASSQGEFSGNTIYF,TGTGCCAGCAGCCAAGGCGAGTTCTCTGGAAACACCATATATTTT,NA,TRBJ1-3,TRBV14,NA
CASSLGDSREVCVYF,TGTGCCAGCAGCCTAGGGGACAGCCGCGAAGTTTGCGTATATTTT,NA,TRBJ1-3,TRBV7-9,TRBD1
CASIQPRWGSYNEQFF,TGTGCCAGCATCCAGCCCCGCTGGGGTTCCTACAATGAGCAGTTCTTC,many,TRBJ2-1,TRBV6-2/TRBV6-3,NA
CASSPIGGLASGNTGELFF,TGTGCCAGCAGCCCCATTGGTGGGTTGGCTAGCGGGAACACCGGGGAGCTGTTTTTT,NA,TRBJ2-2,TRBV5-4,TRBD2
CASSQGLAGDTGELFF,TGTGCCAGCAGCCAAGGACTAGCGGGTGACACCGGGGAGCTGTTTTTT,NA,TRBJ2-2,TRBV3-1,TRBD2
CAWSVQGRGDSPLHF,TGTGCCTGGAGTGTTCAGGGAAGAGGAGATTCACCCCTCCACTTT,many,TRBJ1-6,TRBV30,NA
CASSSTLGGRTEAFF,TGTGCCAGCAGCTCCACCCTCGGGGGGCGAACTGAAGCTTTCTTT,few,TRBJ1-1,TRBV5-4,NA
CASSLGNRLQQYF,TGTGCCAGCAGTTTGGGAAATAGGCTCCAGCAGTACTTC,many,TRBJ2-7,TRBV12-3/TRBV12-4,NA
CASSYAGMNTEAFF,TGTGCCAGCAGTTACGCAGGTATGAACACTGAAGCTTTCTTT,many,TRBJ1-1,TRBV6-5,NA
CASKRQEDSPLHF,TGTGCCAGTAAGCGGCAAGAAGATTCACCCCTCCACTTT,many,TRBJ1-6,TRBV19,NA
CASSQFVEEDRGNEKLFF,TGCGCCAGCAGCCAATTTGTGGAGGAAGACAGGGGAAATGAAAAACTGTTTTTT,NA,TRBJ1-4,TRBV4-3,TRBD1
CASTTGGSNTEAFF,TGTGCCAGCACCACGGGGGGTTCGAACACTGAAGCTTTCTTT,many,TRBJ1-1,TRBV6-1,NA
CSARDQMDTEAFF,TGCAGTGCTAGAGACCAAATGGACACTGAAGCTTTCTTT,few,TRBJ1-1,TRBV20-1,NA
CASSPPLAGVRATQYF,TGTGCCAGCTCACCACCTCTAGCGGGAGTAAGAGCGACCCAGTACTTC,NA,TRBJ2-5,TRBV18,TRBD2
CATSDVQGYEQYF,TGTGCCACCAGTGATGTGCAGGGCTACGAGCAGTACTTC,many,TRBJ2-7,TRBV24-1,NA
CASSPTVANVLTF,TGCGCCAGCAGCCCAACCGTGGCCAACGTCCTGACTTTC,few,TRBJ2-6,TRBV4-1,NA
CASSSPPEGYGYTF,TGTGCCAGCAGTTCCCCTCCGGAGGGCTATGGCTACACCTTC,many,TRBJ1-2,TRBV12-3/TRBV12-4,NA
CASRLALSNTEAFF,TGTGCCAGCAGATTGGCGCTCTCGAACACTGAAGCTTTCTTT,many,TRBJ1-1,TRBV12-3/TRBV12-4,NA